This record looks at one T cell receptor beta chain sequence and its context. The data stem from a study of OX40 agonist ivuxolimab in advanced cancers. At the level of the study: Therapy given before enrollment (anti-PD-1, anti-PD-L1 or anti-CTLA-4) was allowed, and under 45% had some.

Profiling relied on immunoSEQ multiplex PCR, and the TCRdb table lists in-frame clones only, not all of them. The profile shows fewer than 4,500 clones, around three quarters of them singletons. Germline V gives CDR1 MNHEY, CDR2 SVGAGI. The V and J ends lost 8 bases and 4 bases respectively, with 8 bases between them. The CDR3 has 12 amino acids. This material consisted of CD4+ or CD8+ T cells sorted from blood, taken in a trial of the OX40 agonist ivuxolimab. The rearrangement joins TRBV6-5 to TRBJ2-2; D is possibly TRBD2 (5 bases). This TCR came from an adult with an advanced solid tumor such as melanoma, head and neck, liver or kidney cancer. This CDR3 reads CASRGSTGELFF. As DNA, the CDR3 is TGTGCCAGCCGAGGGAGCACCGGGGAGCTGTTTTTT.